Each of the 25 T cell receptor beta chains below was sequenced from the same sample in a study of a mutant IDH1 vaccine in newly diagnosed glioma. Specified time point: week 35, safety follow-up. Every vaccination contained 300 ug of the mutant IDH1 20-mer peptide and was paired with topical imiquimod. These TCRs are of unknown antigen specificity. The assay was immunoSEQ multiplex PCR, and TCRdb's table has in-frame clones only and misses some. The sample records around 60,000 clones, approximately 80% being singletons. The sample consisted of PBMCs, taken from a glioma patient whose treatment included an IDH1 peptide vaccine. These receptors came from a man aged 40-50 years with glioma.

This chain connects TRBV7-2 to TRBJ2-7; D not resolved. The CDR3 covers 14 residues. Trimming pared 2 bases from V and 2 bases from J, leaving 10 bases between. The V gene's germline CDR1 is SGHTA and CDR2 FQGNSA. The CDR3 DNA is TGTGCCAGCAGCTTACCAGGCCCCACCTACGAGCAGTACTTC. Residues: CASSLPGPTYEQYF.

The rearrangement joins TRBV14 to TRBJ1-2; D is possibly TRBD1 (6 bases). The length of the CDR3 is 16 residues. Germline V CDR1 and CDR2: SGHDN, FVKESK. The V end lost 4 bases, the J end lost 3 bases, and 18 bases lay between the germline ends. Here the CDR3 DNA reads TGTGCCAGCAGCCCCTCCGGGGGGCGGGGGGACTATGGCTACACCTTC. Residues: CASSPSGGRGDYGYTF.

The chain employs TRBV7-2 and TRBJ2-3, with 8 bases aligning to TRBD1. This CDR3 region has 17 residues. CDR1 and CDR2 from the germline V gene are SGHTA and FQGNSA. Trimming took 2 bases from V and 2 from J; bases not matched to a gene: 9. Written as DNA, the CDR3 is TGTGCCAGCAGCTTAAAATGGCAGGGGGCGCCCACAGATACGCAGTATTTT. Amino acids: CASSLKWQGAPTDTQYF.

The V and J genes are TRBV30 and TRBJ1-5; D gene ambiguous. The V end lost 0 bases, the J end lost 3 bases, and 9 bases lay between the germline ends. The CDR3 sequence is 14 residues long. Germline V lookup: CDR1 GTSNPN, CDR2 SVGIG (reference sequence). The CDR3 reads CAWSVSLINQPQHF. The CDR3 DNA is TGTGCCTGGAGTGTATCTCTGATCAATCAGCCCCAGCATTTT.

This clone was recorded once. This chain connects TRBV7-2 to TRBJ2-7; TRBD1 matches 8 bases. With V trimmed by 0 bases and J by 3 bases, 4 bases remained unmatched. Germline V gives CDR1 SGHTA, CDR2 FQGNSA. The CDR3 is made up of 15 amino acids. CDR3: CASSLAGTGHYEQYF. In DNA, the CDR3 is TGTGCCAGCAGCTTAGCCGGGACAGGCCACTACGAGCAGTACTTC.

To note about this clone: One junction end disagrees with the germline gene, perhaps due to a read error. V is TRBV27 and J is TRBJ2-7; D could derive from TRBD1 or TRBD2 (5 bases each). CDR3 length: 16 amino acids. Germline V CDR1 and CDR2: MNHEY, SMNVEV (reference sequence). CDR3 DNA: TGTGCCAGCACTTTACTCCCCGGGGCGCCAGGCGACGAGCAGTACTTC. This gives the protein CASTLLPGAPGDEQYF.

Written as DNA, the CDR3 is TGTGCCAGCTCACCAAAGGGGACAGCCACAGATACGCAGTATTTT. It translates to CASSPKGTATDTQYF. The chain couples TRBV18 to TRBJ2-3; 7 positions match TRBD1. The ends lost 2 bases at V and 2 bases at J; junction bases unmatched: 4. This CDR3 comprises 15 residues. CDR1 and CDR2 from the germline V gene are KGHSH and LQKENI.

The chain couples TRBV7-7 to TRBJ2-6; TRBD1 agrees at 8 bases. The CDR3 spans 13 residues. Germline loops: CDR1 SSHAT, CDR2 FNYEAQ (reference sequence). Here the CDR3 DNA reads TGTGCTACCAGGGGGCCTGGGGCCAACGTCCTGACTTTC. Its translation is CATRGPGANVLTF.

The chain uses TRBV19 and TRBJ2-7, with D tentatively TRBD1 (7 bases). The CDR3 sequence is 13 residues long. The germline CDR1 and CDR2 sequences are LNHDA and SQIVND (reference sequence). V was shortened by 8 bases and J by 4 bases, with 15 bases between the two germline ends. The CDR3 sequence is CASSTRGVYEQYF. CDR3 DNA sequence: TGTGCCAGTTCGACCAGGGGGGTGTACGAGCAGTACTTC.

V is TRBV10-1 and J is TRBJ2-5; 12 nucleotides match TRBD2. Losses at the gene ends were 6 bases for V and 4 bases for J; bases not matched to a gene: 9. The CDR3 totals 16 residues. Germline values: CDR1 WNHNN, CDR2 SYGVQD (reference sequence). CDR3 DNA sequence: TGCGCCAGCAGCCCAGGGTCTAGCGGGGGGGGAGAGACCCAGTACTTC. Translated: CASSPGSSGGGETQYF.

The gene calls are TRBV29-1 and TRBJ1-1, with 10 bases that match TRBD1. CDR1 is SQVTM and CDR2 is ANQGSEA in the germline V gene. After removal of 0 bases from V and 5 bases from J, the junction contained 15 bases not matched to a gene. This CDR3 comprises 18 residues. The CDR3 DNA is TGCAGCGTTGAAGATCAAGTATGGGACAGGGGTGTGTGGACTGAAGCTTTCTTT. It specifies CSVEDQVWDRGVWTEAFF.

Note on this clone: One end of the junction does not line up with germline, which may come from a read error. The V call is TRBV7-7, the J call TRBJ2-1; D unresolved. The CDR3 totals 14 residues. Germline CDR1 is SSHAT and CDR2 is FNYEAQ (reference sequence). CDR3 sequence (DNA): TGTGCTAGCAGCTTAGGAGCCGGCTACAATGAGCAGTTCTTC. Its translation is CASSLGAGYNEQFF.

CDR3 sequence: CAISEGVAKNIQYF. The CDR3 DNA sequence: TGTGCCATCAGTGAAGGAGTAGCCAAAAACATTCAGTACTTC. The chain has TRBV10-3 and TRBJ2-4, with unresolved D. The V end lost 3 bases, the J end lost 0 bases, and 6 bases lay between the germline ends. Per the germline V gene, CDR1 is ENHRY and CDR2 is SYGVKD. The length of the CDR3 is 14 residues.

There are a few counts of this clone. The J gene is TRBJ1-2, the V gene TRBV20-1; the match to TRBD1 covers 7 bases. Germline assignment: CDR1 DFQATT and CDR2 SNEGSKA (reference sequence). CDR3 size: 11 residues. After removal of 1 base from V and 8 bases from J, the junction contained 1 base not matched to a gene. CDR3 sequence reads: CSARGGQGYTF. Here the CDR3 DNA reads TGCAGTGCTAGAGGGGGACAGGGCTACACCTTC.

The V gene is TRBV5-1, the J gene TRBJ2-1, with 12 nucleotides matching TRBD2. Unmatched junction bases numbered 10, after V lost 6 bases and J lost 6 bases. Germline assignment: CDR1 SGHRS and CDR2 YFSETQ. The CDR3 length is 16 residues. In nucleotides, the CDR3 is TGCGCCAGCAATCGAGGGTCGGGACTAGCGGGCAATGAGCAGTTCTTC. Encoded protein: CASNRGSGLAGNEQFF.

This clone has just a few counts. The CDR3 sequence: CASRGAGGYTF. CDR3 sequence (DNA): TGTGCCAGCAGGGGCGCAGGAGGCTACACCTTC. V is TRBV2 and J is TRBJ1-2; D gene unclear. CDR3 length equals 11 residues. Germline assignment: CDR1 SNHLY and CDR2 FYNNEI. Trimming removed 6 bases from V and 8 bases from J, with 10 bases in between.

The rearrangement joins TRBV6-5 to TRBJ1-2, with D tentatively TRBD1 (5 bases). Trimming removed 4 bases at V and 8 bases at J, with 20 bases between. The germline gives CDR1 MNHEY, CDR2 SVGAGI. The CDR3 totals 15 residues. The CDR3 DNA follows: TGTGCCAGCAGTTCCTTCAGGGAAGGGCGGAGCGGCTACACCTTC. This sequence encodes CASSSFREGRSGYTF.

This chain links TRBV6-1 with TRBJ2-7; D is unresolved. CDR3 length equals 11 residues. Trimming took 4 bases from V and 4 from J, leaving 5 bases between them. Germline V gene lookup returns CDR1 MNHNS and CDR2 SASEGT. CDR3 sequence: CASSGLYEQYF. CDR3 coding DNA: TGTGCCAGCAGTGGACTGTACGAGCAGTACTTC.

The chain uses TRBV18 and TRBJ1-6, with TRBD1 as a possible D gene (6 bases). The CDR3 totals 12 residues. V lost 2 bases to trimming and J lost 12 bases, with 8 bases between them. CDR1 is KGHSH, CDR2 LQKENI, per germline. CDR3 DNA sequence: TGTGCCAGCTCACCAACACAGGGACCCCTCCACTTT. Translating gives CASSPTQGPLHF. Supplemented by reference TRBV18 and TRBJ1-6, the full variable domain reads NAGVMQNPRHLVRRRGQEARLRCSPMKGHSHVYWYRQLPEEGLKFMVYLQKENIIDESGMPKERFSAEFPKEGPSILRIQQVVRGDSAAYFCASSPTQGPLHFGNGTRLTVT.

The V and J genes are TRBV4-3 and TRBJ2-3; maybe TRBD2 (5 bases). Germline CDR1 is LGHNA and CDR2 is YSLEER. The germline V and J ends were trimmed by 0 bases and 0 bases, with 16 bases remaining between them. The CDR3 sequence is 18 residues long. The CDR3 here is CASSQDLIVRGSTDTQYF. Written as DNA, the CDR3 is TGCGCCAGCAGCCAAGATTTAATAGTCCGGGGAAGCACAGATACGCAGTATTTT.

J is TRBJ2-1 and V is TRBV5-4; D may be TRBD2 (6 bases). Germline CDR1 SGHNT, CDR2 YYREEE (reference sequence). Trimming took off 3 bases at V and 9 bases at J, with 19 bases between the two ends. The CDR3 is 15 residues long. DNA of the CDR3: TGTGCCAGCAGCTACCAAGCGGGCCCTTTTGTTGAGCAGTTCTTC. Translating it yields CASSYQAGPFVEQFF.

The rearrangement joins TRBV15 to TRBJ1-2; TRBD1 agrees at 9 bases. Germline CDR1 LNHNV, CDR2 YYDKDF (reference sequence). J gave up 2 bases and V 6 bases, and 4 bases lay outside the gene matches. The CDR3 covers 14 residues. The CDR3 protein is CATSWDRVNYGYTF. The CDR3 bases are TGTGCCACCAGTTGGGACAGGGTGAACTATGGCTACACCTTC.

The chain employs TRBV19 and TRBJ1-1, with 7 bases identical to TRBD1. J gave up 3 bases and V 4 bases, and 17 bases lay outside the gene matches. Per germline, CDR1 LNHDA and CDR2 SQIVND (reference sequence). The CDR3 consists of 18 residues. The CDR3: CASSTGQVLWSEDTEAFF. In nucleotides, the CDR3 is TGTGCCAGTAGTACCGGACAGGTTCTCTGGAGCGAGGACACTGAAGCTTTCTTT.

The rearrangement links TRBV4-1 to TRBJ2-1; 11 positions agree with TRBD2. The CDR3 is 16 residues long. Trimming at V came to 1 base and at J to 5 bases, leaving 4 bases not matched to a gene. The germline gives CDR1 MGHRA, CDR2 YSYEKL. The CDR3 DNA reads as TGCGCCAGCAGCCAAGTTACTAGCGGGGGTGACAATGAGCAGTTCTTC. This codes for CASSQVTSGGDNEQFF.

V and J are TRBV27 and TRBJ2-5; 7 nucleotides line up with TRBD1. The CDR3 extends over 14 amino acids. Trimming cost V 5 bases and J 1 base; bases outside gene matches: 4. Germline assignment: CDR1 MNHEY and CDR2 SMNVEV (reference sequence). The CDR3, as DNA: TGTGCCAGCAGTCCACAGGGGTCCCAAGAGACCCAGTACTTC. Amino acid sequence: CASSPQGSQETQYF.